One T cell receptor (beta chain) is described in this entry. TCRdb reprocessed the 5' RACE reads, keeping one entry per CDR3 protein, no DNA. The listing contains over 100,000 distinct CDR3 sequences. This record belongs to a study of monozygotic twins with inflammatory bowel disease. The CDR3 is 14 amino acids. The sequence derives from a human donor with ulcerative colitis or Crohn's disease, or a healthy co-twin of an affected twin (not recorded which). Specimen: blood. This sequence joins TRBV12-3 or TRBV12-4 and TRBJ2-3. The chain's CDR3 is CASSFPTSTDTQYF.